The 27 T cell receptor beta chains listed next were all sequenced from one sample in a study of blood T cell repertoires in COVID-19. Only in-frame clones appear in the TCRdb table, and some are missing; sequencing was by immunoSEQ multiplex PCR. The sample carries just under 150,000 clones, 84% recorded once. Sequencing used peripheral blood. Receptors were obtained from a human donor in a cohort sampled during active COVID-19.

This rearrangement joins TRBV6-5 to TRBJ1-1, with D possibly TRBD1 on 6 matching bases. This CDR3 contains 13 residues. Germline CDR1 MNHEY, CDR2 SVGAGI. V was pared by 7 bases and J by 1 base, with 10 bases between. Here the CDR3 reads CASTGQPNTEAFF. The CDR3 DNA reads as TGTGCCAGCACCGGACAGCCGAACACTGAAGCTTTCTTT.

The J gene is TRBJ1-1, the V gene TRBV6-1, with 7 bases matching TRBD1. The trim removed 2 bases at V and 4 bases at J, leaving 16 bases unmatched. The CDR3 runs to 18 residues. CDR1 is MNHNS and CDR2 is SASEGT in the germline V gene. CDR3 residues: CASSESLWAGGWSTEAFF. CDR3 DNA sequence: TGTGCCAGCAGTGAATCTCTTTGGGCAGGGGGATGGAGCACTGAAGCTTTCTTT.

This clone was recorded a few times. J is TRBJ2-3 and V is TRBV5-1; 11 bases are a match to TRBD1. The CDR3 is 15 amino acids. V shed 4 bases, J shed 6 bases, and the junction held 7 bases outside the gene matches. Germline V gives CDR1 SGHRS, CDR2 YFSETQ. The CDR3 protein is CASSRTGGDGDTQYF. The CDR3 DNA reads as TGCGCCAGCAGCCGGACAGGGGGCGATGGGGATACGCAGTATTTT.

The V and J genes are TRBV2 and TRBJ1-2, with D uncertain. V lost 3 bases, J lost 7 bases, and 9 bases lay in between. This CDR3 is 12 amino acids long. Germline assignment: CDR1 SNHLY and CDR2 FYNNEI. The CDR3 nucleotides read TGTGCCAGCAGTGAGAGTGGTTTTGGCTACACCTTC. Its protein product is CASSESGFGYTF.

The chain carries TRBV7-2 and TRBJ2-5; D gene unclear. The CDR3 sequence is 16 residues long. Germline CDR1 reads SGHTA; CDR2 reads FQGNSA. Trimming removed 1 base at V and 1 base at J, with 13 bases between. The CDR3 nucleotides read TGTGCCAGCAGCTTAGGGAGAGTTCCCACCCAAGAGACCCAGTACTTC. It codes for CASSLGRVPTQETQYF.

The chain uses TRBV5-1 and TRBJ2-3; 13 bases map to TRBD2. Germline V lookup: CDR1 SGHRS, CDR2 YFSETQ. This CDR3 region has 18 residues. V trimming: 4 bases; J trimming: 1 base; junction bases outside the gene matches: 9. CDR3 amino acids: CASSSLGTSGVRTDTQYF. CDR3 in DNA: TGCGCCAGCAGCAGTCTTGGGACTAGCGGGGTACGCACAGATACGCAGTATTTT.

The chain employs TRBV3-1 (or the pseudogene TRBV3-2) and TRBJ2-5, with D perhaps matching TRBD2 (6 bases). The CDR3 totals 13 residues. The V gene lost 1 base and the J gene lost 9 bases, with 12 bases spanning the gap. The germline CDR1 and CDR2 sequences are LGHDT and YNNKEL (reference sequence). The CDR3 sequence is CASSQVAEGPQYF. CDR3 nucleotide sequence: TGTGCCAGCAGCCAAGTAGCGGAAGGGCCCCAGTACTTC.

The V gene is TRBV18, the J gene TRBJ1-1, with D possibly TRBD1 on 5 matching bases. CDR1 KGHSH and CDR2 LQKENI come from the germline V gene. Trimming removed 3 bases from V and 6 bases from J, with 8 bases in between. This CDR3 spans 12 amino acids. As DNA, the CDR3 is TGTGCCAGCTCACCGCGGGACGCTGAAGCTTTCTTT. This sequence encodes CASSPRDAEAFF.

V is TRBV2 and J is TRBJ2-2; TRBD2 matches at 8 bases. This CDR3 has 15 residues. Germline V lookup: CDR1 SNHLY, CDR2 FYNNEI. V was pared by 7 bases and J by 2 bases, with 6 bases of the junction left unmatched. CDR3 amino acids: CASNPSGGNTGELFF. CDR3 DNA: TGTGCCAGCAATCCGAGCGGGGGTAACACCGGGGAGCTGTTTTTT.

This clone was seen ten or more times. The V and J genes are TRBV7-2 and TRBJ1-1, with a weak D call TRBD1 (6 bases). This CDR3 spans 12 amino acids. Trimming shortened V by 5 bases and J by 8 bases, and 12 bases separated the two germline ends. CDR1 and CDR2 (germline): SGHTA, FQGNSA. The CDR3 sequence: CASSPQGLEAFF. The CDR3 DNA reads TGTGCCAGCAGCCCCCAGGGGTTGGAAGCTTTCTTT.

The rearrangement joins TRBV2 to TRBJ2-1; 8 bases align to TRBD1. The CDR3 totals 13 residues. Unmatched junction bases numbered 9, after V lost 3 bases and J lost 14 bases. Germline CDR1 reads SNHLY; CDR2 reads FYNNEI. The DNA of the CDR3 is TGTGCCAGCAGTGAGTACAGGGGGACTGGGGAGTTCTTC. It encodes CASSEYRGTGEFF.

This clone was seen at least ten times. The rearrangement uses TRBV2 and TRBJ1-1, with D possibly matching TRBD1 (5 bases). This CDR3 region has 15 residues. The V end was cut by 3 bases, the J end by 0 bases, with 11 bases between. The germline gives CDR1 SNHLY, CDR2 FYNNEI. The CDR3 nucleotides read TGTGCCAGCAGTGATAAGGGACTCTTGAACACTGAAGCTTTCTTT. This encodes CASSDKGLLNTEAFF. Full variable domain (missing parts from reference TRBV2 and TRBJ1-1): EPEVTQTPSHQVTQMGQEVILRCVPISNHLYFYWYRQILGQKVEFLVSFYNNEISEKSEIFDDQFSVERPDGSNFTLKIRSTKLEDSAMYFCASSDKGLLNTEAFFGQGTRLTVV.

This sequence joins TRBV28 and TRBJ1-6; D gene unclear. The CDR3 contains 14 residues. V lost 10 bases and J lost 7, with 17 bases in between. CDR1 and CDR2 (germline): MDHEN, SYDVKM. The CDR3 spells CATRAGSENSPLHF. Here the CDR3 DNA reads TGTGCCACTCGTGCGGGGAGCGAAAATTCACCCCTCCACTTT.

The count of this clone is one. The chain carries TRBV21-1 and TRBJ1-2; the table's D call, TRBD1, has no DNA check behind it. TRBV21-1 is deemed a pseudogene. This CDR3 spans 16 amino acids. The CDR3 DNA reads TGTGCCAGCAGCAAAGATGGCAGGCTATCTAACTATGGCTACACCTTC. This encodes CASSKDGRLSNYGYTF.

The rearrangement links TRBV5-4 to TRBJ2-3, with 10 nucleotides matching TRBD2. V dropped 3 bases and J dropped 0; count of bases not matched to a gene: 7. The CDR3 consists of 17 residues. CDR1 and CDR2 (germline): SGHNT, YYREEE (reference sequence). In nucleotides, the CDR3 is TGTGCCAGCAGCTCAGGACTAGCGGTCTCTAGCACAGATACGCAGTATTTT. It yields the protein CASSSGLAVSSTDTQYF.

The sample holds one count of this clone. The CDR3 reads CASTIKGLAGGGQFF. CDR3 nucleotide sequence: TGTGCCAGCACCATCAAAGGGCTAGCGGGAGGGGGGCAGTTCTTC. This chain joins TRBV6-5 and TRBJ2-1; TRBD2 matches at 12 bases. V trimming: 7 bases; J trimming: 12 bases; junction bases outside the gene matches: 13. The CDR3 has 15 residues. Germline CDR1 is MNHEY and CDR2 is SVGAGI.

V usage is TRBV5-1 and J usage is TRBJ2-7; no clear D gene. The CDR3 has 14 amino acids. CDR1 is SGHRS, CDR2 YFSETQ, per germline. The germline V and J ends were trimmed by 0 bases and 0 bases, with 7 bases remaining between them. CDR3 sequence reads: CASSLDGSSYEQYF. CDR3 sequence (DNA): TGCGCCAGCAGCTTGGATGGCAGCTCCTACGAGCAGTACTTC.

The chain has TRBV30 and TRBJ1-1; unclear D gene. Between the trimmed V and J ends, which lost 2 bases and 0 bases, there was a span of 7 bases. Per germline, CDR1 GTSNPN and CDR2 SVGIG (reference sequence). This CDR3 contains 13 residues. CDR3 amino acids: CAWSKRVNTEAFF. CDR3 nucleotides: TGTGCCTGGAGTAAGCGAGTGAACACTGAAGCTTTCTTT.

There are a few counts of this clone. This chain connects TRBV5-4 to TRBJ2-7; D possibly corresponds to TRBD1 (6 bases). V was pared by 0 bases and J by 6 bases, with 13 bases between. Germline values: CDR1 SGHNT, CDR2 YYREEE (reference sequence). CDR3 length equals 14 residues. The CDR3 DNA follows: TGTGCCAGCAGCTTGGGACAGGACGTTTTCGAGCAGTACGTC. Translation: CASSLGQDVFEQYV.

V and J are TRBV7-9 and TRBJ2-1; 9 bases map to TRBD2. Germline assignment: CDR1 SEHNR and CDR2 FQNEAQ (reference sequence). With 5 bases clipped from V and 5 bases from J, the junction kept 7 bases outside the gene matches. The CDR3 extends over 15 amino acids. This CDR3 is CASSRAGGGHNEQFF. Written as DNA, the CDR3 is TGTGCCAGCAGCCGAGCGGGAGGAGGACACAATGAGCAGTTCTTC. Filled out from reference TRBV7-9 and TRBJ2-1, the complete variable domain reads DTGVSQNPRHKITKRGQNVTFRCDPISEHNRLYWYRQTLGQGPEFLTYFQNEAQLEKSRLLSDRFSAERPKGSFSTLEIQRTEQGDSAMYLCASSRAGGGHNEQFFGPGTRLTVL.

The chain links TRBV6-5 to TRBJ1-6; 9 nucleotides line up with TRBD1. The CDR3 runs to 15 residues. Germline CDR1 reads MNHEY; CDR2 reads SVGAGI. V dropped 8 bases and J dropped 7; count of bases not matched to a gene: 9. The CDR3 is CASDSRDRVNSPLHF. In DNA form, the CDR3 reads TGTGCCAGCGATAGCCGGGACAGGGTGAATTCACCCCTCCACTTT.

The chain employs TRBV7-9 and TRBJ2-7; 12 bases match TRBD2. Trimming cost V 5 bases and J 7 bases; bases outside gene matches: 3. CDR1 is SEHNR, CDR2 FQNEAQ, per germline (reference sequence). The CDR3 contains 13 residues. CDR3 sequence (DNA): TGTGCCAGCAGCCCGCTAGCGGGAGGGGAGCAGTACGTC. This translates into CASSPLAGGEQYV.

CDR3 residues: CASSQTGGTYNEQFF. The CDR3 DNA reads TGTGCCAGTAGCCAGACAGGGGGTACGTACAATGAGCAGTTCTTC. The chain combines TRBV19 with TRBJ2-1, with 9 bases identical to TRBD1. CDR1 and CDR2 from the germline V gene are LNHDA and SQIVND (reference sequence). V lost 6 bases and J lost 4; bases outside the gene matches: 7. This CDR3 is 15 amino acids long.

The chain links TRBV6-5 to TRBJ1-3, with D uncertain. The length of the CDR3 is 14 residues. CDR1 is MNHEY, CDR2 SVGAGI, per germline. The ends were cut back, 8 bases at V and 4 bases at J, with 15 bases in the middle. This CDR3 is CASLRGFTGNTIYF. CDR3 sequence (DNA): TGTGCCAGCTTACGGGGTTTTACGGGAAACACCATATATTTT.

The chain uses TRBV6-5 and TRBJ1-5; D remains unclear. Trimming removed 4 bases from V and 2 bases from J, with 12 bases in between. The CDR3 consists of 15 residues. Germline V gene data show CDR1 as MNHEY and CDR2 as SVGAGI. The CDR3 region has the DNA TGTGCCAGCAGTTTTGACCCTCTAGGCAATCAGCCCCAGCATTTT. As protein: CASSFDPLGNQPQHF.

This chain connects TRBV7-8 to TRBJ2-2; D not resolved. CDR1 and CDR2 from the germline V gene are SGHVS and FQNEAQ. The V and J ends lost 8 bases and 0 bases respectively, with 7 bases between them. The CDR3 totals 13 residues. This CDR3 reads CASASTNTGELFF. The CDR3 DNA reads as TGTGCCAGCGCGAGTACGAACACCGGGGAGCTGTTTTTT.

This sequence joins TRBV3-1 (or the pseudogene TRBV3-2) and TRBJ2-7; the D gene is possibly TRBD2 (5 bases). Germline V gene lookup returns CDR1 LGHDT and CDR2 YNNKEL (reference sequence). The CDR3 spans 15 residues. With 0 bases removed from V and 3 bases from J, the gap between germline ends came to 12 bases. As DNA, the CDR3 is TGTGCCAGCAGCCAAGATCAGGTGGCGGGCTACGAGCAGTACTTC. Its protein product is CASSQDQVAGYEQYF.